Listed here are 9 T cell receptor beta chains from one sample, sequenced in a study of shared clonotypes between healthy human individuals (dated by TCRdb to 2020 to 2022). Library method: the immunoSEQ multiplex PCR assay. The source is immuneACCESS, and TCRdb retained only in-frame sequences with V and J called. Part of the clones is not carried over; for the studies checked, unresolved V genes explain less than half of this, and the remainder is unexplained. The sample has about 600,000 clones on record, roughly four fifths of them singletons. The top ten clones comprise more than 10% of the sample. Input material: PBMCs. The receptors derive from a middle-aged woman in good health. Some clones in this sample may be carry-over from other donors' samples.

This chain connects TRBV18 to TRBJ2-3; 9 nucleotides line up with TRBD2. Germline-derived CDR1 and CDR2 are KGHSH and LQKENI. The CDR3 is 16 residues long. With V trimmed by 0 bases and J by 4 bases, 5 bases remained unmatched. CDR3 residues: CASSPPGREGADTQYF. The CDR3 coding sequence is TGTGCCAGCTCACCACCGGGGCGGGAGGGCGCAGATACGCAGTATTTT.

Worth noting for this clone: A read error likely explains this, since a far larger clone differs by one base. The limits of the CDR3 on the DNA are not certain, so only TCRdb's listed CDR3 is given. The chain recombines TRBV5-1 with TRBJ2-5; the table's D call of TRBD1 was not tested on the DNA. The germline gives CDR1 SGHRS, CDR2 YFSETQ. The CDR3 comprises 15 residues, both ends counted. CDR3: CASSLRFGTFYEQYF.

Regarding this clone: The identical CDR3 is also encoded by other nucleotide sequences in the sample. The rearrangement joins TRBV5-4 to TRBJ2-5, with a weak D call TRBD2 (5 bases). The CDR3 spans 14 residues. The V gene lost 0 bases and the J gene lost 8 bases, with 14 bases spanning the gap. CDR1 and CDR2 from the germline V gene are SGHNT and YYREEE (reference sequence). As DNA, the CDR3 is TGTGCCAGCAGCTTGGAAGGTGTATCGGGAACCCAGTACTTC. This gives the protein CASSLEGVSGTQYF. The complete variable domain, with remaining parts taken from reference TRBV5-4 and TRBJ2-5, reads ETGVTQSPTHLIKTRGQQVTLRCSSQSGHNTVSWYQQALGQGPQFIFQYYREEENGRGNFPPRFSGLQFPNYSSELNVNALELDDSALYLCASSLEGVSGTQYFGPGTRLLVL.

This chain connects TRBV4-2 to TRBJ2-1; TRBD2 aligns across 8 bases. The germline gives CDR1 LGHNA, CDR2 YNFKEQ. After removal of 4 bases from V and 4 bases from J, the junction contained 9 bases not matched to a gene. There are 16 residues in the CDR3. The CDR3 DNA sequence: TGTGCCAGCAGCCCCTTAGGACTAGCAGATTACAATGAGCAGTTCTTC. Translated, it gives CASSPLGLADYNEQFF.

The chain employs TRBV7-2 and TRBJ2-3, with D possibly matching TRBD2 (6 bases). Trimming removed 5 bases from V and 0 bases from J, with 12 bases in between. The CDR3 consists of 15 residues. From germline, CDR1 is SGHTA and CDR2 FQGNSA. For the CDR3, the DNA is TGTGCCAGCAGCACCATAGCGGTTAGCACAGATACGCAGTATTTT. It translates to CASSTIAVSTDTQYF.

This chain links TRBV5-1 with TRBJ1-2, with D possibly matching TRBD1 (6 bases). CDR1 SGHRS and CDR2 YFSETQ come from the germline V gene. Trimming took 1 base from V and 0 from J, leaving 10 bases between them. The CDR3 consists of 15 residues. The CDR3 here is CASSLLGGPNYGYTF. CDR3 in DNA: TGCGCCAGCAGCTTGTTAGGGGGTCCTAACTATGGCTACACCTTC.

On this clone: This may be a read error: a much more frequent sequence differs by one nucleotide. The chain uses TRBV5-6 and TRBJ2-5; D may be TRBD2 (6 bases). This CDR3 has 18 residues. Germline CDR1 reads SGHDT; CDR2 reads YYEEEE. The ends were cut back, 0 bases at V and 3 bases at J, with 21 bases in the middle. The CDR3 sequence: CASSLAGFSASEKETQYF. CDR3 sequence (DNA): TGTGCCAGCAGCTTGGCCGGCTTCTCGGCTAGCGAGAAAGAGACCCAGTACTTC.

This chain links TRBV5-8 with TRBJ2-5; either TRBD1 or TRBD2 may supply D (5 bases each). The CDR3 is 13 residues long. Germline CDR1 SGHTS, CDR2 YDEGEE. The V end lost 4 bases, the J end lost 2 bases, and 9 bases lay between the germline ends. The chain's CDR3 is CASSQGRQETQYF. The CDR3 region has the DNA TGTGCCAGCAGCCAGGGACGGCAAGAGACCCAGTACTTC.

This clone was seen once. This chain uses TRBV27 with TRBJ1-2, with TRBD1 matching over 9 bases. CDR1 and CDR2 from the germline V gene are MNHEY and SMNVEV (reference sequence). The CDR3 is 14 amino acids. Trimming at V came to 6 bases and at J to 7 bases, leaving 9 bases not matched to a gene. The CDR3 loop reads CASRQGANKVGYTF. The CDR3 nucleotides are TGTGCCAGCAGACAGGGGGCAAATAAGGTTGGCTACACCTTC.